This passage covers 21 T cell receptor beta chains from one sample sequenced in a study of blood T cell repertoires in COVID-19. Sequenced by immunoSEQ multiplex PCR; TCRdb stores in-frame clones only, minus some. The repertoire holds approximately 350,000 clones, with about 90% as singletons. Sequenced material: peripheral blood. The receptors were gathered from a woman aged 18-29 years who had recovered from COVID-19.

The genes are TRBV5-5 and TRBJ2-7, with D maybe TRBD1 (6 bases). Per germline, CDR1 SGHKS and CDR2 YYEKEE (reference sequence). CDR3 size: 14 residues. Trimming shortened V by 3 bases and J by 2 bases, and 12 bases separated the two germline ends. The CDR3 protein is CASSSGTIAYEQYV. CDR3 nucleotides: TGTGCCAGCAGCTCCGGGACAATCGCCTACGAGCAGTACGTC.

The chain employs TRBV19 and TRBJ2-1; 13 bases match TRBD2. The CDR3 spans 15 residues. From germline, CDR1 is LNHDA and CDR2 SQIVND (reference sequence). V was pared by 4 bases and J by 9 bases, with 6 bases of the junction left unmatched. In nucleotides, the CDR3 is TGTGCCAGTAGTACCACTAGCGGGAGGGCCACTGAGCAGTTCTTC. It is translated as CASSTTSGRATEQFF.

CDR3 loop: CASSQDSASGFYNEQFF. CDR3 DNA: TGTGCCAGCAGCCAAGATAGTGCTAGCGGATTCTACAATGAGCAGTTCTTC. The chain is built from TRBV3-1 (or the pseudogene TRBV3-2) and TRBJ2-1; the match to TRBD2 covers 7 bases. V dropped 0 bases and J dropped 3; count of bases not matched to a gene: 8. The length of the CDR3 is 17 residues. In germline, CDR1 is LGHDT, CDR2 YNNKEL (reference sequence).

The V gene is TRBV14, the J gene TRBJ2-5, with D maybe TRBD1 (5 bases). Germline V gene lookup returns CDR1 SGHDN and CDR2 FVKESK. V shed 0 bases and J shed 7 bases, with 6 bases lying between them. The CDR3 is 12 amino acids. This CDR3 reads CASSQDRGTQYF. CDR3 sequence (DNA): TGTGCCAGCAGCCAAGATAGGGGGACCCAGTACTTC.

This clone was detected once. The CDR3 DNA follows: TGCGCCAGCAGCCAAGGAACCGGGAGCTATGGCTACACCTTC. Residues: CASSQGTGSYGYTF. The chain links TRBV4-3 to TRBJ1-2; no definite D call. V shed 1 base and J shed 4 bases, with 10 bases lying between them. CDR1 is LGHNA, CDR2 YSLEER, per germline. This CDR3 region has 14 residues.

This clone was seen just once. V and J are TRBV5-1 and TRBJ2-5; 7 bases are shared with TRBD1. The CDR3 covers 15 residues. The V and J ends lost 0 bases and 1 base, in that order; junction bases with no gene match: 3. Germline V gives CDR1 SGHRS, CDR2 YFSETQ. In nucleotides, the CDR3 is TGCGCCAGCAGCTTGGAGTCAGGGGGCCAAGAGACCCAGTACTTC. This sequence encodes CASSLESGGQETQYF.

This clone was picked up one time. The chain links TRBV23-1 to TRBJ1-2, with D possibly being TRBD1 (5 bases). TRBV23-1 qualifies as an ORF whose function is uncertain. The CDR3 length is 18 residues. Trimming shortened V by 0 bases and J by 5 bases, and 22 bases separated the two germline ends. The CDR3 bases are TGCGCCAGCAGTCAATCGAACGGCCGAGGTACCGGGGGATATGGCTACACCTTC. Translation: CASSQSNGRGTGGYGYTF.

The V and J genes are TRBV14 and TRBJ1-1; D is ambiguous. Trimming removed 6 bases from V and 0 bases from J, with 8 bases in between. CDR1 and CDR2 (germline): SGHDN, FVKESK. The CDR3 spans 13 residues. The CDR3 DNA follows: TGTGCCAGCAGTCCCATCATGAACACTGAAGCTTTCTTT. Translating it yields CASSPIMNTEAFF.

The count of this clone is one. V is TRBV29-1 and J is TRBJ1-1; TRBD1 is a possible D gene (5 bases). From germline, CDR1 is SQVTM and CDR2 ANQGSEA. Trimming took off 7 bases at V and 2 bases at J, with 14 bases between the two ends. The CDR3 is made up of 13 amino acids. The CDR3 loop is CSAGVGPNTEAFF. The CDR3 DNA sequence: TGCAGCGCCGGAGTGGGGCCTAACACTGAAGCTTTCTTT.

The DNA for the CDR3 is TGTGCCAGCAGCTTAGTAGTCGAGCAGTACGTC. Amino acid sequence: CASSLVVEQYV. This rearrangement joins TRBV5-8 to TRBJ2-7; no clear D. V lost 2 bases and J lost 6, with 6 bases in between. The germline V gene encodes CDR1 SGHTS and CDR2 YDEGEE. This CDR3 comprises 11 residues.

This chain joins TRBV6-2 or TRBV6-3 and TRBJ2-1; 13 bases map to TRBD2. J lost 7 bases, V lost 5 bases, and 5 bases had no gene match. From germline, CDR1 is MNHEY and CDR2 SVGEGT. CDR3 size: 15 residues. In DNA, the CDR3 is TGTGCCAGCAGTAGACTAGCGGGGGGTGTGAATGAGCAGTTCTTC. Amino acids: CASSRLAGGVNEQFF.

The chain joins TRBV7-2 to TRBJ2-1, with TRBD2 identical over 11 bases. Germline V gives CDR1 SGHTA, CDR2 FQGNSA. V gave up 3 bases and J gave up 6 bases; unmatched junction bases: 7. The length of the CDR3 is 16 residues. CDR3: CASSFRLAGGGNEQFF. In DNA form, the CDR3 reads TGTGCCAGCAGCTTTCGGCTAGCGGGAGGTGGCAATGAGCAGTTCTTC.

The rearrangement uses TRBV6-2 or TRBV6-3 and TRBJ1-1; 7 nucleotides match TRBD1. Germline V gives CDR1 MNHEY, CDR2 SVGEGT. After removal of 6 bases from V and 0 bases from J, the junction contained 7 bases not matched to a gene. CDR3 size: 15 residues. The CDR3 DNA reads TGTGCCAGCAGCAGGACAGGCCTGATGAACACTGAAGCTTTCTTT. It specifies CASSRTGLMNTEAFF.

The chain has TRBV18 and TRBJ2-2; 12 bases map to TRBD2. The CDR3 contains 18 residues. In germline, CDR1 is KGHSH, CDR2 LQKENI. Trimming removed 3 bases from V and 2 bases from J; junction bases left unmatched: 7. The CDR3 sequence is CASSPATSGRSNTGELFF. DNA of the CDR3: TGTGCCAGCTCACCTGCGACTAGCGGGAGATCAAACACCGGGGAGCTGTTTTTT.

In nucleotides, the CDR3 is TGTGCCTGGAGCGCCGACAGGACATACACTGAAGCTTTCTTT. It encodes CAWSADRTYTEAFF. The chain carries TRBV30 and TRBJ1-1, with D tentatively TRBD1 (6 bases). V was pared by 3 bases and J by 3 bases, with 14 bases between. The CDR3 loop spans 14 amino acids. CDR1 and CDR2 from the germline V gene are GTSNPN and SVGIG (reference sequence). Using reference TRBV30 and TRBJ1-1 for the parts outside the CDR3, the full variable domain is SQTIHQWPATLVQPVGSPLSLECTVEGTSNPNLYWYRQAAGRGLQLLFYSVGIGQISSEVPQNLSASRPQDRQFILSSKKLLLSDSGFYLCAWSADRTYTEAFFGQGTRLTVV.

The chain combines TRBV10-2 with TRBJ2-7; D not certain. The CDR3 is 15 residues long. V lost 3 bases and J 2 bases, leaving 14 bases between the germline ends. Germline lookup yields CDR1 WSHSY and CDR2 SAAADI. The CDR3 loop is CASSDGANRAYEQYV. The CDR3 region has the DNA TGCGCCAGCAGTGACGGCGCAAACCGGGCCTACGAGCAGTACGTC.

The V gene is TRBV6-5, the J gene TRBJ2-6, with TRBD2 as a possible D gene (5 bases). Looked up from germline, CDR1 is MNHEY and CDR2 is SVGAGI. This CDR3 region has 14 residues. Trimming cost V 7 bases and J 4 bases, with 11 bases left between them. The chain's CDR3 is CASKEVAGANVLTF. In nucleotides, the CDR3 is TGTGCCAGCAAGGAGGTGGCCGGGGCCAACGTCCTGACTTTC.

This chain uses TRBV7-2 with TRBJ2-7; 9 bases map to TRBD2. The junction had 6 bases not matched to a gene; V was cut back by 3 bases and J by 3 bases. The CDR3 is 15 residues long. The germline gives CDR1 SGHTA, CDR2 FQGNSA. As DNA, the CDR3 is TGTGCCAGCAGCTTGGGTCTAGCGGGACTCTACGAGCAGTACGTC. Protein sequence: CASSLGLAGLYEQYV.

The genes are TRBV2 and TRBJ1-6; D is possibly TRBD1 (6 bases). The CDR3 sequence is 15 residues long. V was clipped by 6 bases and J by 13 bases, with 22 bases between them. Germline V lookup: CDR1 SNHLY, CDR2 FYNNEI. In DNA, the CDR3 is TGTGCCAGCAGGCCAGGGGAGAACCTCTCCCCCCCCCTCCACTTT. Its protein product is CASRPGENLSPPLHF.

The chain has TRBV28 and TRBJ2-7; 10 nucleotides line up with TRBD1. Looked up from germline, CDR1 is MDHEN and CDR2 is SYDVKM. V was pared by 6 bases and J by 5 bases, with 10 bases of the junction left unmatched. This CDR3 is 15 amino acids long. In nucleotides, the CDR3 is TGTGCCAGCAGCTCTGGGGGACAGGGGTTCCACGAGCAGTACGTC. This gives the protein CASSSGGQGFHEQYV.

This clone has only one observation. The genes are TRBV10-3 and TRBJ2-3; 7 nucleotides line up with TRBD2. V shed 3 bases, J shed 6 bases, and the junction held 6 bases outside the gene matches. This CDR3 comprises 14 residues. CDR1 is ENHRY, CDR2 SYGVKD, per germline. CDR3 bases: TGTGCCATCAGTGAAAGGCGGGAGAGGGATACGCAGTATTTT. Protein product: CAISERRERDTQYF.